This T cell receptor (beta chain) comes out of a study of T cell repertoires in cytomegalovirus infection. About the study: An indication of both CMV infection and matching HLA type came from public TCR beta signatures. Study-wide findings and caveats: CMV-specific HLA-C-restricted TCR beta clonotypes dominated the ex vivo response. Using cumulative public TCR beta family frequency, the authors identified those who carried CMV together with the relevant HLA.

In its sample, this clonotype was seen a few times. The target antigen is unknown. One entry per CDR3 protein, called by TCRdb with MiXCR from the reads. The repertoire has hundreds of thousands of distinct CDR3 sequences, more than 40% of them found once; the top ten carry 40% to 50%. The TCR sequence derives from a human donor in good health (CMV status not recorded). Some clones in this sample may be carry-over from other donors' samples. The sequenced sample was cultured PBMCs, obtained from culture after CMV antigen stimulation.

CDR3 loop: CASSFGAGVQPQHF. As DNA, the CDR3 is TGTGCCAGCAGTTTCGGGGCAGGGGTTCAGCCCCAGCATTTT. This chain joins TRBV12-3 or TRBV12-4 and TRBJ1-5; D possibly corresponds to TRBD1 (6 bases). The CDR3 is made up of 14 amino acids. V lost 3 bases and J lost 6, with 12 bases in between.